Listed here are 20 T cell receptor beta chains from one sample, sequenced in a study of shared clonotypes between healthy human individuals. Sequencing used immunoSEQ multiplex PCR; TCRdb keeps in-frame clones, though not all of them. This sample has some 2,500,000 clones, with more than 85% found just once. The sample consisted of naive CD4+ T cells from PBMCs. Stated subset: CD45RA+ positively selected. Receptors were obtained from a man between 18 and 29 years old in good health. Some clones in this sample may be carry-over from other donors' samples.

The rearrangement links TRBV28 to TRBJ1-5; TRBD1 matches at 7 bases. The germline V gene has CDR1 MDHEN and CDR2 SYDVKM. With V trimmed by 5 bases and J by 6 bases, 10 bases remained unmatched. This CDR3 has 15 residues. This chain's CDR3 is CASSLTTGTIQPQHF. The CDR3, as DNA: TGTGCCAGCAGTCTCACGACAGGGACGATTCAGCCCCAGCATTTT. The full variable domain, completed using reference TRBV28 and TRBJ1-5, is DVKVTQSSRYLVKRTGEKVFLECVQDMDHENMFWYRQDPGLGLRLIYFSYDVKMKEKGDIPEGYSVSREKKERFSLILESASTNQTSMYLCASSLTTGTIQPQHFGDGTRLSIL.

V is TRBV30 and J is TRBJ1-6; D remains ambiguous. The CDR3 has 11 residues. Germline CDR1 GTSNPN, CDR2 SVGIG (reference sequence). V lost 2 bases and J 10 bases, leaving 6 bases between the germline ends. The CDR3 nucleotides read TGTGCCTGGAGTTCGGTATCACCCCTCCACTTT. Translation gives CAWSSVSPLHF. Filled out from reference TRBV30 and TRBJ1-6, the complete variable domain reads SQTIHQWPATLVQPVGSPLSLECTVEGTSNPNLYWYRQAAGRGLQLLFYSVGIGQISSEVPQNLSASRPQDRQFILSSKKLLLSDSGFYLCAWSSVSPLHFGNGTRLTVT.

This rearrangement joins TRBV2 to TRBJ2-3; TRBD2 aligns across 7 bases. Germline V gene data show CDR1 as SNHLY and CDR2 as FYNNEI. J gave up 2 bases and V 3 bases, and 8 bases lay outside the gene matches. The CDR3 spans 16 residues. The CDR3 here is CASSDKLASITDTQYF. Here the CDR3 DNA reads TGTGCCAGCAGTGACAAACTAGCGTCCATCACAGATACGCAGTATTTT.

The V call is TRBV6-6, the J call TRBJ2-7; no clear D. Germline CDR1 and CDR2: MNHNY and SVGAGI (reference sequence). The V end was cut by 7 bases, the J end by 0 bases, with 13 bases between. The CDR3 runs to 14 residues. The DNA for the CDR3 is TGTGCCAGCAACCAAGTAGGGTTCTCCTACGAGCAGTACTTC. Protein: CASNQVGFSYEQYF.

The chain employs TRBV10-3 and TRBJ2-1; D is undetermined. This CDR3 region has 15 residues. The V end lost 0 bases, the J end lost 0 bases, and 6 bases lay between the germline ends. The germline V gene has CDR1 ENHRY and CDR2 SYGVKD. CDR3 amino acids: CAISESDPSYNEQFF. The DNA for the CDR3 is TGTGCCATCAGTGAGTCGGATCCCTCCTACAATGAGCAGTTCTTC.

The chain combines TRBV7-8 with TRBJ2-5, with D uncertain. The assigned J gene may be wrong: the sequence end matches TRBJ2-7 better. In germline, CDR1 is SGHVS, CDR2 FQNEAQ. This CDR3 is 14 amino acids long. The CDR3 loop is CASSSKPFAREQYF. Written as DNA, the CDR3 is TGTGCCAGCAGCTCCAAGCCTTTCGCCCGCGAGCAGTACTTC.

The chain carries TRBV9 and TRBJ1-1; D unresolved. The CDR3 has 14 residues. With 4 bases removed from V and 1 base from J, the gap between germline ends came to 11 bases. Germline CDR1 reads SGDLS; CDR2 reads YYNGEE. CDR3 in amino acids: CASSPVGGNTEAFF. Written as DNA, the CDR3 is TGTGCCAGCAGCCCAGTGGGCGGGAACACTGAAGCTTTCTTT.

For the CDR3, the DNA is TGTGCCAGCAGCGTCTTCAGTGATCAGCCCCAGCATTTT. As protein: CASSVFSDQPQHF. The genes are TRBV6-5 and TRBJ1-5; D gene ambiguous. CDR1 is MNHEY and CDR2 is SVGAGI in the germline V gene. Between the trimmed V and J ends, which lost 6 bases and 5 bases, there was a span of 11 bases. The CDR3 runs to 13 residues.

This clone was seen once. This chain links TRBV6-6 with TRBJ2-7, with 8 nucleotides matching TRBD2. Germline assignment: CDR1 MNHNY and CDR2 SVGAGI (reference sequence). The J segment lost 4 bases and the V segment lost 4 bases, leaving 9 bases of the junction unmatched. The length of the CDR3 is 15 residues. The CDR3 reads CASSSSSGSAYEQYF. The CDR3 nucleotides are TGTGCCAGCAGTTCTTCCAGCGGGAGTGCATACGAGCAGTACTTC.

This clone showed up just once. V and J are TRBV28 and TRBJ2-7; TRBD2 aligns across 10 bases. There are 17 residues in the CDR3. The junction had 14 bases not matched to a gene; V was cut back by 6 bases and J by 3 bases. Germline CDR1 is MDHEN and CDR2 is SYDVKM. In nucleotides, the CDR3 is TGTGCCAGCAGCCCCTATCCCGGACTAGCGGACCACTACGAGCAGTACTTC. Translated: CASSPYPGLADHYEQYF.

The chain links TRBV27 to TRBJ2-7; possibly TRBD2 for D (7 bases). The CDR3 extends over 16 amino acids. Germline V CDR1 and CDR2: MNHEY, SMNVEV (reference sequence). V lost 5 bases and J lost 4, with 21 bases in between. The CDR3 nucleotides are TGTGCCAGCAGTAACCACTTTAGGGGGGGCGGGTACGAGCAGTACTTC. Encoded protein: CASSNHFRGGGYEQYF.

The V call is TRBV6-1, the J call TRBJ1-1, with 7 bases lining up with TRBD1. Losses at the gene ends were 6 bases for V and 3 bases for J; bases not matched to a gene: 4. The CDR3 covers 13 residues. Germline V lookup: CDR1 MNHNS, CDR2 SASEGT. The DNA for the CDR3 is TGTGCCAGCAGCGACAGGGCGGACACTGAAGCTTTCTTT. Protein product: CASSDRADTEAFF.

V is TRBV5-6 and J is TRBJ2-6; D uncertain. The CDR3 covers 17 residues. Trimming cost V 0 bases and J 0 bases, with 10 bases left between them. In germline, CDR1 is SGHDT, CDR2 YYEEEE. The DNA for the CDR3 is TGTGCCAGCAGCTTGGCCGGGTGGAACTCTGGGGCCAACGTCCTGACTTTC. The encoded protein is CASSLAGWNSGANVLTF.

This clone was seen once. The gene calls are TRBV6-1 and TRBJ2-6; D call uncertain. From germline, CDR1 is MNHNS and CDR2 SASEGT. This CDR3 is built from 15 residues. V shed 7 bases and J shed 4 bases, with 14 bases lying between them. CDR3 sequence reads: CASKVGLPGANVLTF. The CDR3 DNA sequence: TGTGCCAGCAAAGTTGGTTTGCCCGGGGCCAACGTCCTGACTTTC.

The rearrangement joins TRBV6-6 to TRBJ2-3; D might be TRBD1 (6 bases). The CDR3 has 13 amino acids. Trimming pared 4 bases from V and 6 bases from J, leaving 11 bases between. Germline CDR1 is MNHNY and CDR2 is SVGAGI (reference sequence). In DNA, the CDR3 is TGTGCCAGCAGTTGGACAGTCCAGGATACGCAGTATTTT. It is translated as CASSWTVQDTQYF.

The chain couples TRBV29-1 to TRBJ1-2, with D possibly TRBD1 on 6 matching bases. Germline V CDR1 and CDR2: SQVTM, ANQGSEA. The CDR3 extends over 11 amino acids. The germline V and J ends were trimmed by 4 bases and 8 bases, with 11 bases remaining between them. CDR3 nucleotide sequence: TGCAGCGTTGTCAATGGGGGCGGCTACACCTTC. Amino acids: CSVVNGGGYTF.

This chain links TRBV28 with TRBJ2-5, with D tentatively TRBD2 (5 bases). Trimming took off 4 bases at V and 5 bases at J, with 20 bases between the two ends. The CDR3 consists of 16 residues. Germline V gene data show CDR1 as MDHEN and CDR2 as SYDVKM. The CDR3 loop reads CASSSTDETGGETQYF. In DNA, the CDR3 is TGTGCCAGCAGTTCCACCGATGAAACCGGCGGGGAGACCCAGTACTTC.

V is TRBV7-6 and J is TRBJ2-1; possible D gene TRBD2, 5 bases. Germline CDR1 SGHVS, CDR2 FNYEAQ. V was trimmed by 5 bases and J by 4 bases, leaving 15 bases between them. This CDR3 is 15 amino acids long. CDR3 region: CASSATGGLYNEQFF. CDR3 nucleotides: TGTGCCAGCAGCGCCACTGGCGGGCTATACAATGAGCAGTTCTTC.

J is TRBJ2-2 and V is TRBV19; 9 positions agree with TRBD2. The junction had 3 bases not matched to a gene; V was cut back by 6 bases and J by 1 base. Germline V gene data show CDR1 as LNHDA and CDR2 as SQIVND (reference sequence). This CDR3 comprises 15 residues. The CDR3 bases are TGTGCCAGTAGGGCTAGCGGGGTGAACACCGGGGAGCTGTTTTTT. It translates to CASRASGVNTGELFF.

This clone was found a few times. The chain links TRBV28 to TRBJ1-1; 8 bases are a match to TRBD1. The CDR3 contains 15 residues. Germline values: CDR1 MDHEN, CDR2 SYDVKM. V shed 6 bases, J shed 6 bases, and the junction held 12 bases outside the gene matches. CDR3 nucleotides: TGTGCCAGCAGACCCTTCGGACAGGGCGGACCTGAAGCTTTCTTT. Translating gives CASRPFGQGGPEAFF.